The sequence of this TCR beta chain was determined in a study of T cell responses to AZD1222 COVID-19 vaccine. CDR3 length: 15 residues. The germline gives CDR1 LNHNV, CDR2 YYDKDF (reference sequence). With 5 bases removed from V and 2 bases from J, the gap between germline ends came to 14 bases. On this clone itself: The target antigen is unknown.

Study-level results: Baseline serostatus was positive in only a handful of AZD1222 recipients. Close to half of spike-specific TCRs reportedly recognize unmutated variant regions.

Sequenced by immunoSEQ multiplex PCR; TCRdb stores in-frame clones only, minus some. The table includes some 160,000 clones, 91% detected once. The specimen was peripheral blood, collected on day 0 of AZD1222 vaccination. The chain joins TRBV15 to TRBJ2-3; maybe TRBD2 (6 bases). The origin of this receptor is an adult in good health. This CDR3 is CATSGGLGITDTQYF. In nucleotides, the CDR3 is TGTGCCACCAGCGGAGGGTTAGGGATCACAGATACGCAGTATTTT.